The sequence of this TCR beta chain was determined in a study of T cell repertoires in cytomegalovirus infection. Study at large: Public TCR beta signatures indicated both CMV infection and matching HLA type.

Details on this clonotype: Its target is not known.

One entry per CDR3 protein results from TCRdb running MiXCR on the reads. The sample has about 400,000 distinct CDR3 sequences, approximately 18% seen once; the top ten hold approximately 10%. Germline CDR1 and CDR2: MNHNS and SASEGT. Trimming took 6 bases from V and 9 from J; bases not matched to a gene: 5. This CDR3 comprises 13 residues. Points from the study as a whole: Identification of carriers of CMV plus the relevant HLA was achieved through cumulative public TCR beta family frequency. HLA-C-restricted, CMV-specific TCR beta clonotypes were dominant ex vivo.

This receptor was identified in a human donor in good health (CMV status not recorded). Some clones in this sample may be carry-over from other donors' samples. This chain uses TRBV6-1 with TRBJ2-1; 10 nucleotides match TRBD2. Material for sequencing was PBMCs. CDR3 sequence reads: CASRRTSGREQFF. The CDR3 nucleotides read TGTGCCAGCAGAAGGACTAGCGGACGTGAGCAGTTCTTC.